These 19 T cell receptor beta chains were all obtained from the same sample, sequenced in a study of technical replicates of blood from a handful of donors. Only in-frame clones appear in the TCRdb table, and some are missing; sequencing was by immunoSEQ multiplex PCR. The sample includes tens of thousands of clones, under 97% of them seen just once. The source material was T cells isolated from PBMCs. These receptors were collected from a human donor in good health.

This clone was seen a handful of times. The V gene is TRBV30, the J gene TRBJ1-4; D not certain. The germline V gene encodes CDR1 GTSNPN and CDR2 SVGIG (reference sequence). V lost 0 bases, J lost 0 bases, and 11 bases lay in between. The CDR3 runs 16 residues. CDR3 DNA: TGTGCCTGGAGTGTAGAATGGGCTGCAACTAATGAAAAACTGTTTTTT. It translates to CAWSVEWAATNEKLFF.

J is TRBJ1-2 and V is TRBV7-9; 9 nucleotides agree with TRBD1. The CDR3 sequence is 17 residues long. CDR1 is SEHNR and CDR2 is FQNEAQ in the germline V gene (reference sequence). The J segment lost 3 bases and the V segment lost 3 bases, leaving 11 bases of the junction unmatched. The CDR3 DNA is TGTGCCAGCAGCTTGGGTCCGGGACAGGGTTATGACTATGGCTACACCTTC. Amino acids: CASSLGPGQGYDYGYTF.

The chain uses TRBV5-1 and TRBJ2-7; D is perhaps TRBD1 (6 bases). The germline gives CDR1 SGHRS, CDR2 YFSETQ. Trimming took 0 bases from V and 3 from J, leaving 28 bases between them. The CDR3 totals 20 residues. For the CDR3, the DNA is TGCGCCAGCAGCTTGGGGGGCGGCGGGTTGGCAGGGACAAAAAACTACGAGCAGTACTTC. This gives the protein CASSLGGGGLAGTKNYEQYF.

J is TRBJ2-7 and V is TRBV19; D might be TRBD1 (5 bases). Per germline, CDR1 LNHDA and CDR2 SQIVND (reference sequence). V dropped 4 bases and J dropped 3 bases, with 10 bases sitting between them. This CDR3 has 13 amino acids. The DNA of the CDR3 is TGTGCCAGTAGTACCCAGGGTAACTACGAGCAGTACTTC. Translated: CASSTQGNYEQYF.

The chain carries TRBV9 and TRBJ2-7; perhaps TRBD2 as D (6 bases). The CDR3 is made up of 13 amino acids. V lost 1 base and J lost 5, with 10 bases in between. In germline, CDR1 is SGDLS, CDR2 YYNGEE. The DNA of the CDR3 is TGTGCCAGCAGCGTATATGGGGGGAACGAGCAGTACTTC. Translation gives CASSVYGGNEQYF.

The CDR3 nucleotides read TGTGCCAGCAGTTACTCCGGACAGGGGGCTCAGCCCCAGCATTTT. Encoded protein: CASSYSGQGAQPQHF. The gene calls are TRBV6-6 and TRBJ1-5; 11 bases are a match to TRBD1. Germline trimming cut 0 bases from V and 6 bases from J; bases unmatched to any gene: 1. Germline lookup yields CDR1 MNHNY and CDR2 SVGAGI (reference sequence). CDR3 length: 15 amino acids.

V is TRBV4-1 and J is TRBJ1-1; 8 bases match TRBD1. Germline V gene data show CDR1 as MGHRA and CDR2 as YSYEKL. CDR3 size: 15 residues. With V trimmed by 0 bases and J by 6 bases, 6 bases remained unmatched. The CDR3 region is CASSQDSGGLSEAFF. The CDR3 DNA follows: TGCGCCAGCAGCCAAGATTCAGGGGGCTTGTCTGAAGCTTTCTTT.

This clone was seen only once. V gene TRBV18 combines with J gene TRBJ1-2; TRBD1 aligns across 8 bases. With 7 bases clipped from V and 13 bases from J, the junction kept 11 bases outside the gene matches. Germline V gene lookup returns CDR1 KGHSH and CDR2 LQKENI. CDR3 length: 12 amino acids. The CDR3 DNA reads TGTGCCAGCTTCCCCGGGACAGGTGTAGTCACCTTC. Amino acid sequence: CASFPGTGVVTF. Using reference TRBV18 and TRBJ1-2 for the parts outside the CDR3, the full variable domain is NAGVMQNPRHLVRRRGQEARLRCSPMKGHSHVYWYRQLPEEGLKFMVYLQKENIIDESGMPKERFSAEFPKEGPSILRIQQVVRGDSAAYFCASFPGTGVVTFGSGTRLTVV.

The V and J genes are TRBV30 and TRBJ1-1, with TRBD1 as a possible D gene (6 bases). V gave up 4 bases and J gave up 10 bases, with 13 bases separating them. Germline lookup yields CDR1 GTSNPN and CDR2 SVGIG (reference sequence). This CDR3 is 11 amino acids long. The CDR3 nucleotides are TGTGCCTGGACGGGGGGGGCCCGAGCTTTCTTT. This sequence encodes CAWTGGARAFF.

The V and J genes are TRBV13 and TRBJ2-7; 7 nucleotides match TRBD2. Germline lookup yields CDR1 PRHDT and CDR2 FYEKMQ (reference sequence). This CDR3 has 17 residues. V trimming: 0 bases; J trimming: 5 bases; junction bases outside the gene matches: 13. CDR3 DNA sequence: TGTGCCAGCAGCTTAGGAGGGTTGGGGGGGGTTCTTAACGAGCAGTACTTC. This encodes CASSLGGLGGVLNEQYF. Full variable domain (remainder filled in from reference TRBV13 and TRBJ2-7): AAGVIQSPRHLIKEKRETATLKCYPIPRHDTVYWYQQGPGQDPQFLISFYEKMQSDKGSIPDRFSAQQFSDYHSELNMSSLELGDSALYFCASSLGGLGGVLNEQYFGPGTRLTVT.

The genes are TRBV19 and TRBJ2-7; 7 bases line up with TRBD1. J was trimmed by 4 bases and V by 9 bases; bases with no gene match: 6. CDR1 LNHDA and CDR2 SQIVND come from the germline V gene (reference sequence). This CDR3 contains 12 residues. CDR3 in DNA: TGTGCCAGCGGACAGGAGCCTTACGAGCAGTACTTC. Translation gives CASGQEPYEQYF.

The genes are TRBV5-4 and TRBJ2-7; possible D gene TRBD2, 6 bases. The CDR3 totals 12 residues. Looked up from germline, CDR1 is SGHNT and CDR2 is YYREEE (reference sequence). V was clipped by 9 bases and J by 5 bases, with 15 bases between them. CDR3 sequence reads: CATSGGNDEQYF. CDR3 DNA sequence: TGTGCCACCTCAGGAGGGAATGACGAGCAGTACTTC.

The chain is built from TRBV5-4 and TRBJ2-2; 7 bases are a match to TRBD2. Germline assignment: CDR1 SGHNT and CDR2 YYREEE (reference sequence). This CDR3 spans 15 amino acids. The ends lost 10 bases at V and 1 base at J; junction bases unmatched: 10. The CDR3 DNA reads TGTGCCCTGGGGGGGAGTCTATTGAACACCGGGGAGCTGTTTTTT. Translating gives CALGGSLLNTGELFF.

In DNA, the CDR3 is TGTGCCAGCAGCTTAAGGGGGGGACAGGGTTGGACCAAAAACATTCAGTACTTC. Translated, it gives CASSLRGGQGWTKNIQYF. The J gene is TRBJ2-4, the V gene TRBV11-2; 9 bases fit TRBD1. In germline, CDR1 is SGHAT, CDR2 FQNNGV. The CDR3 spans 18 residues. Trimming at V came to 2 bases and at J to 2 bases, leaving 10 bases not matched to a gene.

This clone has a single count. J is TRBJ2-7 and V is TRBV5-1, with a possible D match to TRBD2 (5 bases). Per the germline V gene, CDR1 is SGHRS and CDR2 is YFSETQ. The V end lost 7 bases, the J end lost 2 bases, and 13 bases lay between the germline ends. The CDR3 is 13 amino acids. This CDR3 reads CASSGGGTYEQYF. The CDR3, as DNA: TGCGCCAGCTCAGGAGGAGGTACCTACGAGCAGTACTTC.

The V gene is TRBV19, the J gene TRBJ1-5; D is unclear. Trimming stripped 4 bases from V and 4 bases from J, with 5 bases between. Germline V gives CDR1 LNHDA, CDR2 SQIVND (reference sequence). The CDR3 is made up of 12 amino acids. CDR3 in amino acids: CASSSRNQPQHF. CDR3 nucleotide sequence: TGTGCCAGTAGTAGCAGAAATCAGCCCCAGCATTTT. Full variable domain (rest looked up from reference TRBV19 and TRBJ1-5): DGGITQSPKYLFRKEGQNVTLSCEQNLNHDAMYWYRQDPGQGLRLIYYSQIVNDFQKGDIAEGYSVSREKKESFPLTVTSAQKNPTAFYLCASSSRNQPQHFGDGTRLSIL.

The rearrangement links TRBV29-1 to TRBJ1-1; 10 nucleotides match TRBD1. Trimming cost V 3 bases and J 6 bases; bases outside gene matches: 7. This CDR3 has 14 residues. CDR1 and CDR2 from the germline V gene are SQVTM and ANQGSEA. The CDR3 here is CSVEPGQGKSEAFF. The CDR3 region has the DNA TGCAGCGTTGAGCCGGGACAGGGGAAATCTGAAGCTTTCTTT.

The chain has TRBV7-2 and TRBJ2-7, with D maybe TRBD2 (6 bases). The germline V gene encodes CDR1 SGHTA and CDR2 FQGNSA. This CDR3 region has 14 residues. Trimming left V 2 bases short and J 7 bases short, with 15 bases between. This CDR3 reads CASSLTSQIEEQYF. The CDR3 region has the DNA TGTGCCAGCAGCTTAACTAGCCAGATAGAGGAGCAGTACTTC. The complete variable domain, with remaining parts taken from reference TRBV7-2 and TRBJ2-7, reads GAGVSQSPSNKVTEKGKDVELRCDPISGHTALYWYRQSLGQGLEFLIYFQGNSAPDKSGLPSDRFSAERTGGSVSTLTIQRTQQEDSAVYLCASSLTSQIEEQYFGPGTRLTVT.

The chain is built from TRBV5-8 and TRBJ1-5; tentatively, D is TRBD1 (6 bases). The CDR3 covers 14 residues. From germline, CDR1 is SGHTS and CDR2 YDEGEE. V lost 0 bases, J lost 6 bases, and 10 bases lay in between. The CDR3 protein is CASSLGGGGQPQHF. As DNA, the CDR3 is TGTGCCAGCAGCTTGGGAGGGGGGGGTCAGCCCCAGCATTTT.